This T cell receptor (beta chain) is from a study of sequential checkpoint blockade in melanoma. The CDR3 covers 16 residues. Germline loops: CDR1 SGHTS, CDR2 YDEGEE. V was cut by 3 bases and J by 0 bases, with 15 bases left in between. Sequencing was performed with immunoSEQ multiplex PCR; in TCRdb, only in-frame clones are kept and a portion is missing. This sample has 30,000 or so clones; less than 85% occur once, and the top ten carry approximately 20%. Treatment: randomized to nivolumab then ipilimumab (arm A) or the reverse (arm B). The V and J genes are TRBV5-8 and TRBJ1-2; no clear D. Specimen: CD8+ T cells sorted from blood (inferred from file names), collected from a patient given nivolumab and ipilimumab in sequence. This receptor was identified in a human donor with melanoma. The CDR3 DNA reads as TGTGCCAGCAGCTCAGCCCTACCGGGTCCTAACTATGGCTACACCTTC. It is translated as CASSSALPGPNYGYTF.